This TCR beta chain was recovered during a study of cytomegalovirus exposure and HLA in healthy donors. Overall study: Both the 120 or so validation repertoires and the approximately 670 first-cohort repertoires used the same platform, as reported by a later analysis. Findings of the study overall: The study labeled under 200 TCR beta chains cytomegalovirus-associated. Researchers reported that three CMV-associated chains were confirmed in vitro as CMV antigen-specific. Rare TCR sequences dominated, though some public TCRs recurred in many donors.

The assay was immunoSEQ multiplex PCR, and TCRdb's table has in-frame clones only and misses some. Of 120,000 or so clones in the sample, roughly 89% were seen once. Germline V CDR1 and CDR2: MNHEY, SVGAGI. The CDR3 has 14 amino acids. V shed 6 bases, J shed 3 bases, and the junction held 7 bases outside the gene matches. As regards this clone: Antigen unknown.

The chain joins TRBV6-5 to TRBJ1-1; 7 bases fit TRBD1. The source of this sequence is a woman aged 18-29 years in good health and CMV-seronegative. Specimen: PBMCs. CDR3 amino acids: CASREGGSDTEAFF. The DNA of the CDR3 is TGTGCCAGCAGAGAAGGGGGCTCGGACACTGAAGCTTTCTTT.